This T cell receptor beta chain was captured by sequencing in a study of blood T cell repertoires in COVID-19. TCRdb's table, derived via immunoSEQ multiplex PCR, lists solely in-frame clones and lacks some. Of nearly 250,000 clones in the sample, around 90% were seen once. Participants were aged 18 to 89 years from roughly 26 US areas. The specimen sequenced was PBMCs or T cells enriched from blood (not recorded which). This TCR derives from a man aged 45-60 years who had been exposed to COVID-19.

This CDR3 is CASGQSDKNTGELFF. In DNA, the CDR3 is TGTGCTAGTGGTCAATCGGACAAGAACACCGGGGAGCTGTTTTTT. The gene calls are TRBV12-5 and TRBJ2-2; D is perhaps TRBD1 (5 bases). V dropped 5 bases and J dropped 1 base, with 11 bases sitting between them. Germline V CDR1 and CDR2: LGHNT, FRNRAP. There are 15 residues in the CDR3.